The 25 T cell receptor beta chains presented below share a single source sample, sequenced in a study of type 1 regulatory T cells. Study results and caveats: Compared with non-type 1 regulatory T cells, type 1 regulatory T cells showed a more restricted TCR repertoire.

These receptors have no identified antigens. Using its own MiXCR run on the reads, TCRdb lists one record per CDR3 protein. The data contain tens of thousands of distinct CDR3 sequences, roughly 20% of them singletons. Sample: cultured type 1 regulatory T (Tr1) cells, either the whole culture or a sorted fraction (not recorded which). The receptors come from a human donor in good health.

The J gene is TRBJ2-5, the V gene TRBV7-2; 7 bases agree with TRBD2. Germline V gives CDR1 SGHTA, CDR2 FQGNSA. J gave up 1 base and V 3 bases, and 2 bases lay outside the gene matches. There are 14 residues in the CDR3. The CDR3 nucleotides read TGTGCCAGCAGCTTCTCTAGCGGCCAAGAGACCCAGTACTTC. This sequence encodes CASSFSSGQETQYF.

This chain links TRBV28 with TRBJ1-5, with 7 bases that match TRBD1. V dropped 5 bases and J dropped 0; count of bases not matched to a gene: 4. Germline CDR1 and CDR2: MDHEN and SYDVKM. The CDR3 length is 15 residues. The CDR3 spells CASSPDRFSNQPQHF. DNA of the CDR3: TGTGCCAGCAGTCCGGACAGGTTTAGCAATCAGCCCCAGCATTTT.

This clonotype was counted many times. The rearrangement joins TRBV12-3 or TRBV12-4 to TRBJ2-5; D is perhaps TRBD1 or TRBD2 (5 bases each). The CDR3 totals 15 residues. The germline V and J ends were trimmed by 5 bases and 1 base, with 14 bases remaining between them. As DNA, the CDR3 is TGTGCCAGCAGTCAAAACTCCGGGACCCAAGAGACCCAGTACTTC. Encoded protein: CASSQNSGTQETQYF.

This clonotype was counted only a few times. The chain links TRBV18 to TRBJ2-1, with 10 bases lining up with TRBD2. J lost 8 bases, V lost 6 bases, and 25 bases had no gene match. This CDR3 contains 20 residues. Germline V gives CDR1 KGHSH, CDR2 LQKENI. The chain's CDR3 is CASSSLAPLAGVGDRDEQFF. The CDR3 region has the DNA TGTGCCAGCTCTTCTCTCGCCCCCCTAGCGGGAGTTGGGGATAGGGATGAGCAGTTCTTC.

This clonotype was seen a handful of times. The chain combines TRBV6-5 with TRBJ2-3; possible D gene TRBD2, 5 bases. The V end was cut by 4 bases, the J end by 2 bases, with 10 bases between. The CDR3 spans 14 residues. Germline V gene sequence: CDR1 MNHEY, CDR2 SVGAGI. The CDR3 reads CASSSGSSTDTQYF. DNA of the CDR3: TGTGCCAGCAGTTCGGGGTCCTCCACAGATACGCAGTATTTT.

The CDR3 here is CASSSTGISPLHF. The CDR3 bases are TGTGCCAGCAGCTCGACGGGTATTTCACCCCTCCACTTT. The V and J genes are TRBV7-2 and TRBJ1-6; the D is unclear. Trimming removed 4 bases at V and 9 bases at J, with 10 bases between. CDR3 size: 13 residues. The germline gives CDR1 SGHTA, CDR2 FQGNSA. Full variable domain (outside the CDR3, taken from reference TRBV7-2 and TRBJ1-6): GAGVSQSPSNKVTEKGKDVELRCDPISGHTALYWYRQSLGQGLEFLIYFQGNSAPDKSGLPSDRFSAERTGGSVSTLTIQRTQQEDSAVYLCASSSTGISPLHFGNGTRLTVT.

This clonotype was observed a few times. The CDR3, as DNA: TGTGCCAGCAGGACAGGGAATCAGCCCCAGCATTTT. Its protein is CASRTGNQPQHF. The V and J genes are TRBV28 and TRBJ1-5; TRBD1 matches 7 bases. The germline CDR1 and CDR2 sequences are MDHEN and SYDVKM. V lost 6 bases and J lost 4; bases outside the gene matches: 0. This CDR3 region has 12 residues.

There are many counts of this clonotype. In DNA form, the CDR3 reads TGTGCCAGCAGTTTGGATTCCTCTGGGGCCAACGTCCTGACTTTC. This codes for CASSLDSSGANVLTF. The chain links TRBV12-3 or TRBV12-4 to TRBJ2-6; no reliable D call. V was clipped by 3 bases and J by 0 bases, with 6 bases between them. CDR3 length: 15 residues.

The J gene is TRBJ2-6, the V gene TRBV12-3 or TRBV12-4; D is undetermined. The CDR3 is made up of 13 amino acids. V shed 10 bases and J shed 2 bases, with 9 bases lying between them. The DNA for the CDR3 is TGTGCCACGGGCACGGCTGGGGCCAACGTCCTGACTTTC. Translation gives CATGTAGANVLTF.

This clonotype was seen repeatedly, ten times or more. The rearrangement links TRBV12-3 or TRBV12-4 to TRBJ2-1; 12 bases align to TRBD2. Trimming at V came to 5 bases and at J to 9 bases, leaving 5 bases not matched to a gene. CDR3 length: 14 residues. CDR3 bases: TGTGCCAGCAGTACCGGACTAGCGGGAAGTGAGCAGTTCTTC. The encoded protein is CASSTGLAGSEQFF.

This clonotype has more than one count but fewer than ten. V gene TRBV30 combines with J gene TRBJ1-5, with 12 bases matching TRBD1. The CDR3 sequence is 13 residues long. Germline V lookup: CDR1 GTSNPN, CDR2 SVGIG (reference sequence). V shed 2 bases, J shed 12 bases, and the junction held 5 bases outside the gene matches. The DNA for the CDR3 is TGTGCCTGGAGTACCCGGGACAGGGGGCTCCAGCATTTT. Its protein product is CAWSTRDRGLQHF.

The chain uses TRBV5-1 and TRBJ2-2, with D perhaps matching TRBD1 (5 bases). V was trimmed by 0 bases and J by 4 bases, leaving 10 bases between them. The CDR3 contains 15 residues. Germline values: CDR1 SGHRS, CDR2 YFSETQ. CDR3 amino acids: CASSLAAQGTGELFF. CDR3 bases: TGCGCCAGCAGCTTGGCAGCTCAGGGCACCGGGGAGCTGTTTTTT.

This clonotype was detected many times. The V call is TRBV7-3, the J call TRBJ2-3; 12 nucleotides agree with TRBD2. The V segment lost 4 bases and the J segment 2 bases; nucleotides outside the gene matches: 7. The CDR3 totals 17 residues. CDR1 and CDR2 (germline): SGHTA, FQGTGA. The CDR3 nucleotides are TGTGCCAGCAGCTCCGGACTAGCGGGGCAACCCACAGATACGCAGTATTTT. Encoded protein: CASSSGLAGQPTDTQYF.

Only a few counts were recorded for this clonotype. The rearrangement joins TRBV20-1 to TRBJ1-1, with a possible D match to TRBD1 (5 bases). The CDR3 runs 14 residues. CDR1 and CDR2 (germline): DFQATT, SNEGSKA (reference sequence). V was cut by 6 bases and J by 1 base, with 15 bases left in between. CDR3 in amino acids: CSASYDGGNTEAFF. Here the CDR3 DNA reads TGCAGTGCAAGCTACGACGGGGGGAACACTGAAGCTTTCTTT.

This chain uses TRBV3-1 with TRBJ2-7; D is perhaps TRBD2 (6 bases). Germline CDR1 reads LGHDT; CDR2 reads YNNKEL (reference sequence). This CDR3 has 15 amino acids. V was pared by 4 bases and J by 7 bases, with 20 bases between. CDR3 nucleotides: TGTGCCAGCAGCCTATCCTCGGGACTCGCTCGGGAGCAGTACTTC. This gives the protein CASSLSSGLAREQYF.

This clonotype was seen a few times. J is TRBJ2-1 and V is TRBV9; 9 bases align to TRBD2. Germline CDR1 is SGDLS and CDR2 is YYNGEE. This CDR3 spans 16 amino acids. Trimming at V came to 0 bases and at J to 4 bases, leaving 5 bases not matched to a gene. This chain's CDR3 is CASSVVSGRSYNEQFF. The CDR3 coding sequence is TGTGCCAGCAGCGTAGTGAGCGGGAGGTCTTACAATGAGCAGTTCTTC.

In its sample, this clonotype ranks as medium-sized (0.01 to 0.1%). V is TRBV13 and J is TRBJ2-1; unclear D gene. This CDR3 comprises 17 residues. The germline gives CDR1 PRHDT, CDR2 FYEKMQ (reference sequence). V lost 0 bases to trimming and J lost 1 base, with 13 bases between them. CDR3: CASSLGLNSYSYNEQFF. The CDR3 DNA reads TGTGCCAGCAGCTTAGGATTGAACTCTTATTCCTACAATGAGCAGTTCTTC.

The sample holds one count of this clonotype. The chain combines TRBV12-3 or TRBV12-4 with TRBJ2-4; possibly TRBD1 for D (6 bases). V was shortened by 5 bases and J by 9 bases, with 17 bases between the two germline ends. The CDR3 sequence is 14 residues long. The CDR3 sequence is CASSPSGAMGIQYF. Written as DNA, the CDR3 is TGTGCCAGCAGTCCCTCAGGGGCGATGGGCATTCAGTACTTC.

This clonotype has only a few counts. The chain links TRBV20-1 to TRBJ2-3; 8 bases line up with TRBD2. The CDR3 is 15 residues long. Per germline, CDR1 DFQATT and CDR2 SNEGSKA (reference sequence). Trimming removed 3 bases from V and 9 bases from J; junction bases left unmatched: 14. The CDR3 loop reads CSARTSVGGGTTQYF. CDR3 DNA: TGCAGTGCTAGGACTAGCGTGGGGGGTGGTACAACGCAGTATTTT.

There are a few counts of this clonotype. The chain is built from TRBV7-9 and TRBJ1-1; D not certain. V dropped 4 bases and J dropped 11 bases, with 20 bases sitting between them. Germline V lookup: CDR1 SEHNR, CDR2 FQNEAQ (reference sequence). The CDR3 is 14 amino acids. The CDR3 region is CASSYREGSLRAFF. In DNA form, the CDR3 reads TGTGCCAGCAGCTACCGGGAGGGATCTCTACGGGCTTTCTTT.

The CDR3 DNA reads as TGTGCCAGCAGTCAGGGGGCGCAGACTGAAGCTTTCTTT. Translation gives CASSQGAQTEAFF. The chain employs TRBV12-3 or TRBV12-4 and TRBJ1-1; TRBD1 matches 8 bases. V was pared by 5 bases and J by 5 bases, with 4 bases of the junction left unmatched. CDR3 size: 13 residues.

This clonotype was detected only a few times. At one of its ends the junction is not consistent with the germline gene, which may arise from a read error. The chain employs TRBV6-5 and TRBJ1-1; D perhaps matches TRBD1 (5 bases). Germline assignment: CDR1 MNHEY and CDR2 SVGAGI. The length of the CDR3 is 15 residues. The CDR3 spells CAGSPVGAGPTEAFF. The CDR3 coding sequence is TGTGCCGGCAGTCCCGTTGGGGCAGGGCCCACTGAAGCTTTCTTT.

This clonotype appeared a few times. The rearrangement joins TRBV5-1 to TRBJ2-7, with TRBD2 matching 7 bases. Germline loops: CDR1 SGHRS, CDR2 YFSETQ. The CDR3 extends over 12 amino acids. V gave up 7 bases and J gave up 5 bases; unmatched junction bases: 6. The CDR3 sequence is CASGAGAHEQYF. CDR3 sequence (DNA): TGCGCCAGCGGGGCGGGAGCCCACGAGCAGTACTTC.

The chain recombines TRBV20-1 with TRBJ1-5; a weak D match, TRBD1 (5 bases). Germline V gene sequence: CDR1 DFQATT, CDR2 SNEGSKA (reference sequence). This CDR3 has 16 residues. Trimming took 1 base from V and 4 from J, leaving 17 bases between them. The CDR3 nucleotides read TGCAGTGCTAGAGCCCCAGGACCGGGGCCGAATCAGCCCCAGCATTTT. Encoded protein: CSARAPGPGPNQPQHF.

This sequence joins TRBV5-1 and TRBJ2-5; 7 nucleotides match TRBD1. V dropped 1 base and J dropped 2; count of bases not matched to a gene: 5. CDR3 length: 15 residues. CDR1 is SGHRS and CDR2 is YFSETQ in the germline V gene. CDR3 residues: CASSLFGDRQETQYF. The CDR3 DNA reads TGCGCCAGCAGCTTGTTTGGGGACAGACAAGAGACCCAGTACTTC.